The 3 T cell receptor beta chains given below trace back to one sample, sequenced in a study of T cell responses to AZD1222 COVID-19 vaccine. TCRdb keeps only in-frame clones here, not all; method: immunoSEQ multiplex PCR. The table includes some 140,000 clones, around 93% detected once. The sequences come from peripheral blood, collected on day 0 of AZD1222 vaccination. The receptors derive from an adult in good health.

The J gene is TRBJ1-1, the V gene TRBV15, with D perhaps TRBD1 (5 bases). Germline V gene sequence: CDR1 LNHNV, CDR2 YYDKDF (reference sequence). The CDR3 consists of 11 residues. Trimming shortened V by 8 bases and J by 8 bases, and 12 bases separated the two germline ends. The CDR3 spells CATRDLKEAFF. The CDR3 DNA reads TGTGCCACCCGGGACCTGAAGGAAGCTTTCTTT. Looking up the rest from reference TRBV15 and TRBJ1-1 gives the full variable domain: DAMVIQNPRYQVTQFGKPVTLSCSQTLNHNVMYWYQQKSSQAPKLLFHYYDKDFNNEADTPDNFQSRRPNTSFCFLDIRSPGLGDTAMYLCATRDLKEAFFGQGTRLTVV.

Only a few counts were recorded for this clone. In DNA, the CDR3 is TGTGCCAGCAGCGGGACAGAAAACCAAGAGACCCAGTACTTC. This translates into CASSGTENQETQYF. This rearrangement joins TRBV5-4 to TRBJ2-5; 7 bases match TRBD1. Germline V CDR1 and CDR2: SGHNT, YYREEE (reference sequence). Losses at the gene ends were 4 bases for V and 0 bases for J; bases not matched to a gene: 3. The CDR3 extends over 14 amino acids.

The chain joins TRBV18 to TRBJ1-2, with a possible D match to TRBD1 (5 bases). The length of the CDR3 is 14 residues. The V end was cut by 6 bases, the J end by 8 bases, with 19 bases between. In germline, CDR1 is KGHSH, CDR2 LQKENI. The CDR3 coding sequence is TGTGCCAGCTCCCCGACCACGGGGCTGGAAGGCTACACCTTC. As protein: CASSPTTGLEGYTF.